This TCR beta chain is from a study of shared clonotypes between healthy human individuals. Study as a whole: The plates for each donor numbered three CD4 naive, three CD4 memory, two CD8 naive and one CD8 memory.

Whole-study results and caveats: In general, naive subsets displayed greater estimated richness than memory subsets did. Only blood was sampled; tissue repertoires likely differ. Clonotypes shared by all four donors outscored non-shared clonotypes in generation probability.

Details on this clone: Antigen unknown.

Profiling relied on immunoSEQ multiplex PCR, and the TCRdb table lists in-frame clones only, not all of them. The sample shows roughly 1.5 million clones, around 98% of them seen only once. Trimming took off 2 bases at V and 0 bases at J, with 8 bases between the two ends. The length of the CDR3 is 15 residues. CDR1 and CDR2 from the germline V gene are KGHSH and LQKENI. V gene TRBV18 combines with J gene TRBJ2-4, with D perhaps matching TRBD2 (6 bases). Sequencing used naive CD4+ T cells sorted from blood. Documented subset: CD45RA+ positively selected. The sequence was collected from a man aged 30-40 years in good health. As DNA, the CDR3 is TGTGCCAGCTCACCAGTGGGACTAGCCAAAAACATTCAGTACTTC. Encoded protein: CASSPVGLAKNIQYF.